A selection of T cell receptor beta chains follows, all from one sample in a study of beta chain features in type 1 diabetes. Produced via immunoSEQ multiplex PCR; TCRdb's table is partial and in-frame only. The sample has some 15,000 clones; roughly two thirds are singletons. Material: stem cell memory CD4+ T cells from blood. These receptor sequences come from a man younger than 45 with type 1 diabetes. Each CDR3 is given with its conserved first and last residue. The D gene is left open where the match is weak. Clone size appears in some rows only: once, few, many, or a class for an expanded clone.

v_gene,d_gene,j_gene,abundance,CDR3nt,CDR3aa
TRBV28,.,TRBJ2-7,.,TGTGCCAGCAGTCGAACCGACAGGCCCTACGAGCAGTACTTC,CASSRTDRPYEQYF
TRBV7-3,TRBD1,TRBJ2-7,.,TGTGCCAGCAGCCCGGACAGGGCATCCGAGCAGTACTTC,CASSPDRASEQYF
TRBV28,TRBD2,TRBJ2-5,.,TGTGCCAGCAGTTCCCCCCCGGGAGGGGAGACCCAGTACTTC,CASSSPPGGETQYF
TRBV7-9,.,TRBJ2-3,few,TGTGCCAGCAGCTCTACGGCAGATACGCAGTATTTT,CASSSTADTQYF
TRBV10-3,TRBD2,TRBJ2-3,.,TGTGCCATCAGAGGGACTAGCGGGGGGCAAAGCACAGATACGCAGTATTTT,CAIRGTSGGQSTDTQYF
TRBV7-3,TRBD2,TRBJ2-7,.,TGTGCCAGCAGATTTAATCCCGGGACTAGCGGTTCCTACGAGCAGTACTTC,CASRFNPGTSGSYEQYF
TRBV28,.,TRBJ2-7,few,TGTGCCAGCAGTTTTAAACTCGAGCAGTACTTC,CASSFKLEQYF
TRBV30,TRBD1,TRBJ1-1,.,TGTGCCTGGAGGAGGGGACAGGCAGGTGAAGCTTTCTTT,CAWRRGQAGEAFF
TRBV5-4,TRBD2,TRBJ2-5,.,TGTGCCAGCAGCAGTAGCGGGGGGACTCAAGAGACCCAGTACTTC,CASSSSGGTQETQYF
TRBV30,.,TRBJ1-6,.,TGTGGGATTGACAGCCAGTATAATTCACCCCTCCACTTT,CGIDSQYNSPLHF
TRBV5-1,TRBD2,TRBJ2-3,.,TGCGCCAGCTTGGAGACTAGCGGTGGGGATACGCAGTATTTT,CASLETSGGDTQYF
TRBV6-5,TRBD2,TRBJ2-1,once,TGTGCCAGCAGAAAAACCGGGACTAGCGGGAATGAGCAGTTCTTC,CASRKTGTSGNEQFF
TRBV7-2,.,TRBJ2-7,.,TGTGCCAGCGCCTCCACAGGGCTGGTCGAGCAGTACTTC,CASASTGLVEQYF
TRBV7-3,.,TRBJ2-7,.,TGTGCCAGCAGCTTAATGCTAGGAAGCTCCTACGAGCAGTACTTC,CASSLMLGSSYEQYF
TRBV2,TRBD2,TRBJ2-3,.,TGTGCCAGCAGTGTATCGCTAGCGGGCACAGATACGCAGTATTTT,CASSVSLAGTDTQYF
TRBV2,TRBD2,TRBJ2-5,.,TGTGCCAGCAGTGAACCAGCGGGGGGGGAGACCCAGTACTTC,CASSEPAGGETQYF
TRBV2,TRBD1,TRBJ2-7,few,TGTGCCAGCAAAGGGACAGGGAACTCCTACGAGCAGTACTTC,CASKGTGNSYEQYF
TRBV15,.,TRBJ2-5,few,TGTGCCACGGGCGGGGCTCCGGGAGAGACCCAGTACTTC,CATGGAPGETQYF
TRBV7-9,.,TRBJ1-1,.,TGTGCCAGCAGCTTACAGGGTGCCACGGCTGAAGCTTTCTTT,CASSLQGATAEAFF
TRBV28,.,TRBJ1-3,.,TGTGCCAGCAGACCCGGACAGACTGACACCATATATTTT,CASRPGQTDTIYF
TRBV5-1,.,TRBJ2-6,.,TGCGCCAGCAGCTTGGGACAGTTCTCTGGGGCCAACGTCCTGACTTTC,CASSLGQFSGANVLTF
TRBV19,TRBD1,TRBJ1-2,.,TGTGCCAGTACCTCCGGGACAGGGGCCCCTGGCTACACCTTC,CASTSGTGAPGYTF
TRBV10-3,TRBD2,TRBJ2-5,.,TGTGCCATCAGCGTACGGGGGGGCGTGGAGACCCAGTACTTC,CAISVRGGVETQYF
TRBV11-2,.,TRBJ2-7,once,TGTGCCAGCAGCCAGGGGTCTGGGGGCATAAACGAGCAGTACTTC,CASSQGSGGINEQYF
TRBV7-8,.,TRBJ2-4,.,TGTGCCAGCAGCTTAGCAGGGGGGGCCTTTTTTGGGGGCCTTCAGTACTTC,CASSLAGGAFFGGLQYF
TRBV5-8,.,TRBJ1-4,once,TGTGCCAGCAGCTCTACAGGTTACCCTAATGAAAAACTGTTTTTT,CASSSTGYPNEKLFF
TRBV19,TRBD1,TRBJ1-6,.,TGTGCCAGTAGGGAGGACAGGGAAGGGAATTCACCCCTCCACTTT,CASREDREGNSPLHF
TRBV2,.,TRBJ2-5,.,TGTGCCAGCAGTCGGGAAGAGACCCAGTACTTC,CASSREETQYF
TRBV19,.,TRBJ1-1,.,TGTGCCAGTAACTCCCGGGGGGACTTTACCTCTGAAGCTTTCTTT,CASNSRGDFTSEAFF
TRBV30,TRBD1,TRBJ1-4,.,TGTGCCTGGAGCACCTGGGACAGAACTAATGAAAAACTGTTTTTT,CAWSTWDRTNEKLFF
TRBV6-8,TRBD1,TRBJ1-1,.,TGTGCCAGCAGGCGACAGGGCGGCACTGAAGCTTTCTTT,CASRRQGGTEAFF
TRBV4-2,TRBD2,TRBJ2-2,.,TGTGCCAGCAGCCAAGGACTAGCGGAGGTCGGGGAGCTGTTTTTT,CASSQGLAEVGELFF
TRBV7-3,TRBD1,TRBJ2-1,.,TGTGCCAGCCGACCCTCAGGGGGCAATGAGCAGTTCTTC,CASRPSGGNEQFF
TRBV28,.,TRBJ1-2,.,TGTGCCAGCAGCAGCCGCTGGGACTGGCGGAGCTACACCTTC,CASSSRWDWRSYTF
TRBV5-1,TRBD2,TRBJ2-3,once,TGCGCCAGCAGCTTGTCCCATAGCGGGGGGGCAGAGACGCAGTATTTT,CASSLSHSGGAETQYF
TRBV7-9,TRBD2,TRBJ2-2,few,TGTGCCAGCAGCCCCAGTGTGGCCCGGGGGGCCGGGGAGCTGTTTTTT,CASSPSVARGAGELFF
TRBV5-1,TRBD1,TRBJ2-2,.,TGCGCCAGCGGACCAGGGGGAGCGAACACCGGGGAGCTGTTTTTT,CASGPGGANTGELFF
TRBV2,.,TRBJ2-2,.,TGTGCCAGCAGTTCCCGCCCCGGGGGAGATACCGGGGAGCTGTTTTTT,CASSSRPGGDTGELFF
TRBV28,TRBD2,TRBJ2-3,.,TGTGCCAGCAGGCGACTAGCGGGGCGCACAGATACGCAGTATTTT,CASRRLAGRTDTQYF
TRBV27,TRBD1,TRBJ2-7,.,TGTGCCAGCAGTTTAAGACAGGGTTACGAGCAGTACTTC,CASSLRQGYEQYF
TRBV29-1,TRBD2,TRBJ2-1,.,TGCAGCGTCAATCCCGGGGGGGATTACAATGAGCAGTTCTTC,CSVNPGGDYNEQFF
TRBV28,TRBD1,TRBJ2-7,.,TGTGCCAGCAGACCACCGGGACAGCTCTTCGAGCAGTACTTC,CASRPPGQLFEQYF
TRBV10-3,.,TRBJ1-1,.,TGTGCCATCACCTCAAGACTAGAGAACACTGAAGCTTTCTTT,CAITSRLENTEAFF
TRBV2,.,TRBJ2-2,.,TGTGCCAGCAGCCCATCGGGAAGGGAGCTGTTTTTT,CASSPSGRELFF
TRBV6-1,TRBD2,TRBJ2-2,.,TGTGCCAGCAGTGAAGCCGGCGGGGGCACCGGGGAGCTGTTTTTT,CASSEAGGGTGELFF
TRBV7-9,TRBD1,TRBJ1-4,.,TGTGCCAGCAGCTTGCACAGGACAGGCACGGATCAATCGAATGAAAAACTGTTTTTT,CASSLHRTGTDQSNEKLFF
TRBV14,.,TRBJ2-5,.,TGTGCCAGCAGCCACATAGCAGAGACCCAGTACTTC,CASSHIAETQYF
TRBV5-8,TRBD1,TRBJ2-7,.,TGTGCCAGCAGCCAGGACAGGGGGCGAAGCGAGCAGTACTTC,CASSQDRGRSEQYF
TRBV5-1,.,TRBJ2-3,.,TGCGCCAGCAGCCCCTTTGGGGGCAGAGATACGCAGTATTTT,CASSPFGGRDTQYF
TRBV28,TRBD2,TRBJ2-5,.,TGTGCCAGCAGTTTACGGCTAGCGGCAGACCTCCAAGAGACCCAGTACTTC,CASSLRLAADLQETQYF
TRBV4-1,.,TRBJ2-4,.,TGCGCCAGCAGCCAAGATTGGGGGCGAAACATTCAGTACTTC,CASSQDWGRNIQYF
TRBV11-2,.,TRBJ2-1,once,TGTGCCAGCAGCTTAGAGGTGGCAAATGAGCAGTTCTTC,CASSLEVANEQFF
TRBV30,TRBD2,TRBJ2-3,.,TGTGCCTGCGTACGTCCTAGCGGGAGCACAGATACGCAGTATTTT,CACVRPSGSTDTQYF